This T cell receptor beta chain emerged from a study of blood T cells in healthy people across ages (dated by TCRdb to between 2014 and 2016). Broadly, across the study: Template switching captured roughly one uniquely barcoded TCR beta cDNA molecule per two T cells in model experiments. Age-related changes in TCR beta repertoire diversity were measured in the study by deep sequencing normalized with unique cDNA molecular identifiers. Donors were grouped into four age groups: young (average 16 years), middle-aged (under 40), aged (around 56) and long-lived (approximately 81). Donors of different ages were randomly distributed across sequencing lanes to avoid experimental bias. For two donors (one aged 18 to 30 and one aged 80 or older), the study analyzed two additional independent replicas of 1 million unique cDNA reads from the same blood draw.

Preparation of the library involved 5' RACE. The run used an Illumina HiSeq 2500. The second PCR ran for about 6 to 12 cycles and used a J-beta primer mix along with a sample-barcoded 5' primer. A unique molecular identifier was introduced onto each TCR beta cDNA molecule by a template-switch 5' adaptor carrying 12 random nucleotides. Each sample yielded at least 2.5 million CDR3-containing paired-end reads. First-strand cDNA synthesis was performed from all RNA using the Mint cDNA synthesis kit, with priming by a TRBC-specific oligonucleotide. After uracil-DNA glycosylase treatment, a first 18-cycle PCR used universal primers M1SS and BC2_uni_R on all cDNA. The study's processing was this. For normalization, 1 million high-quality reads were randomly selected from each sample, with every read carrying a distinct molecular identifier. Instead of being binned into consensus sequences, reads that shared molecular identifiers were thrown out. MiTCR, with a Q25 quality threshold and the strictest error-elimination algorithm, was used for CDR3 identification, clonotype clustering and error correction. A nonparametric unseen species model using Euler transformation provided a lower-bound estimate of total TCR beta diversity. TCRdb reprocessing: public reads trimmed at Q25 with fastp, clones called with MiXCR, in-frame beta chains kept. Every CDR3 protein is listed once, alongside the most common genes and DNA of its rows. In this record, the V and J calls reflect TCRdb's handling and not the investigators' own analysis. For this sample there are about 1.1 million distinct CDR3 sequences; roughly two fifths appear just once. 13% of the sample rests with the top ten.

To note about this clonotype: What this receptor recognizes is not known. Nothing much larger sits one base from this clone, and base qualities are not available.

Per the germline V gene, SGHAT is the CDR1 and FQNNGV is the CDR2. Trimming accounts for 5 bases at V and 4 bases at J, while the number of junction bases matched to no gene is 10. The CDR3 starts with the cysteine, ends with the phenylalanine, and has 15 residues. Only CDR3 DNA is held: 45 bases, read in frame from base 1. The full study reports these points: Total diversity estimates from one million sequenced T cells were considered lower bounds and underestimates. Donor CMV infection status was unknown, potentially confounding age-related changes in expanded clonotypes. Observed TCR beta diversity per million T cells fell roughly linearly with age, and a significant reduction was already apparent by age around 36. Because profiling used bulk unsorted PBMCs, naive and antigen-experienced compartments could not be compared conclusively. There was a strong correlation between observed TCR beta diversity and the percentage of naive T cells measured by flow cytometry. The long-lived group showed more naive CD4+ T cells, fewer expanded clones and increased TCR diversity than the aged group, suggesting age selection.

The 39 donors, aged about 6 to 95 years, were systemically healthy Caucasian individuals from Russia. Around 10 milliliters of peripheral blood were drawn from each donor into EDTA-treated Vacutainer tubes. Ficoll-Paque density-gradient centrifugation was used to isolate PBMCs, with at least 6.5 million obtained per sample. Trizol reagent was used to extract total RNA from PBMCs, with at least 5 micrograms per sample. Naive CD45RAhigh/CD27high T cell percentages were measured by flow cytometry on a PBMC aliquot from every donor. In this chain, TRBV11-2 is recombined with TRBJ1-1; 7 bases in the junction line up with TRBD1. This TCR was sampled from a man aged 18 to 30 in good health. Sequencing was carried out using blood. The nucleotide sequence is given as TGTGCCAGCAGCCGACGACAGGGTTACGGCACTGAAGCTTTCTTT. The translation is CASSRRQGYGTEAFF.